The 10 T cell receptor beta chains given below trace back to one sample, sequenced in a study of T-cell reconstitution after alpha-beta-depleted transplantation in children. TCRbeta library construction was performed incorporating unique molecular identifiers. TCRdb used MiXCR to reprocess the PCR reads, holding one entry per CDR3 protein. This table holds nearly 200,000 distinct CDR3 sequences, around 5.9% found once. The material sequenced was PBMCs, taken before TCRalphabeta/CD19-depleted stem cell transplant. These receptor sequences come from a girl in the first two years of life with combined immunodeficiency, due to receive a stem cell transplant.

Ten or more counts support this clonotype. The J gene is TRBJ1-2, the V gene TRBV20-1; maybe TRBD1 (6 bases). This CDR3 comprises 14 residues. V was trimmed by 0 bases and J by 8 bases, leaving 16 bases between them. CDR1 is DFQATT, CDR2 SNEGSKA, per germline (reference sequence). Here the CDR3 reads CSARDVNTGQGYTF. CDR3 nucleotide sequence: TGCAGTGCTAGAGATGTAAATACAGGACAGGGCTACACCTTC.

This clonotype was found many times. This chain connects TRBV3-1 to TRBJ2-2; D is uncertain. The germline CDR1 and CDR2 sequences are LGHDT and YNNKEL (reference sequence). The CDR3 length is 13 residues. V lost 3 bases and J lost 4, with 6 bases in between. CDR3 nucleotide sequence: TGTGCCAGCAGCCACGCTAGCACCGGGGAGCTGTTTTTT. It encodes CASSHASTGELFF.

In this sample, this clonotype turned up many times. The rearrangement joins TRBV29-1 to TRBJ2-7; the D is unclear. Germline V gene sequence: CDR1 SQVTM, CDR2 ANQGSEA. CDR3 size: 11 residues. V was shortened by 8 bases and J by 7 bases, with 15 bases between the two germline ends. In nucleotides, the CDR3 is TGCAGCTTTAGAACCATCTGGGAGCAGTACTTC. Translation: CSFRTIWEQYF.

This clonotype was found many times. The rearrangement uses TRBV5-1 and TRBJ1-1; D is possibly TRBD1 (5 bases). CDR1 and CDR2 from the germline V gene are SGHRS and YFSETQ. V lost 0 bases and J lost 0, with 15 bases in between. The CDR3 has 17 residues. CDR3 bases: TGCGCCAGCAGCTTGGTGGGGGGACCCCTTATGAACACTGAAGCTTTCTTT. Its translation is CASSLVGGPLMNTEAFF.

The table lists this clonotype with many counts. The chain recombines TRBV19 with TRBJ2-1, with D perhaps matching TRBD2 (5 bases). This CDR3 comprises 15 residues. Trimming pared 3 bases from V and 10 bases from J, leaving 19 bases between. Germline V gene data show CDR1 as LNHDA and CDR2 as SQIVND (reference sequence). CDR3 DNA: TGTGCCAGTAGTATTTGGACTTCAAATGTAAGGGAGCAGTTCTTC. Translating it yields CASSIWTSNVREQFF.

In this sample, this clonotype turned up many times. The rearrangement uses TRBV12-3 or TRBV12-4 and TRBJ2-7; D gene ambiguous. V was pared by 9 bases and J by 0 bases, with 15 bases between. The CDR3 covers 14 residues. The CDR3 region is CASKWAVSSYEQYF. The CDR3 bases are TGTGCCAGTAAGTGGGCGGTGAGCTCCTACGAGCAGTACTTC.

This clonotype came up many times. This CDR3 reads CATSRESGGGLETQYF. CDR3 sequence (DNA): TGTGCCACCAGCAGAGAAAGCGGCGGAGGGTTAGAGACCCAGTACTTC. The V gene is TRBV15, the J gene TRBJ2-5, with D possibly matching TRBD2 (6 bases). Germline CDR1 reads LNHNV; CDR2 reads YYDKDF (reference sequence). The CDR3 is 16 residues long. The V and J ends lost 0 bases and 4 bases respectively, with 15 bases between them.

Ten or more counts support this clonotype. The chain joins TRBV12-3 or TRBV12-4 to TRBJ1-1; maybe TRBD1 (5 bases). Trimming cost V 6 bases and J 0 bases, with 11 bases left between them. This CDR3 spans 14 amino acids. The CDR3 protein is CASSRTDMNTEAFF. The DNA for the CDR3 is TGTGCCAGCAGCCGGACGGACATGAACACTGAAGCTTTCTTT.

This clonotype was detected ten times or more. The rearrangement links TRBV3-1 to TRBJ2-7; 10 bases map to TRBD2. J lost 2 bases, V lost 1 base, and 2 bases had no gene match. Germline values: CDR1 LGHDT, CDR2 YNNKEL (reference sequence). The CDR3 contains 15 residues. The CDR3 region is CASSQGLAGAYEQYF. For the CDR3, the DNA is TGTGCCAGCAGCCAAGGGCTAGCGGGAGCCTACGAGCAGTACTTC.

This clonotype has a count of ten or more. The gene calls are TRBV2 and TRBJ2-5; 12 bases map to TRBD2. The junction had 8 bases not matched to a gene; V was cut back by 7 bases and J by 5 bases. CDR3 length: 15 amino acids. The germline CDR1 and CDR2 sequences are SNHLY and FYNNEI. The CDR3 sequence is CASTALGLAGETQYF. DNA for the CDR3: TGTGCCAGCACCGCCCTCGGACTAGCGGGGGAGACCCAGTACTTC.